The rows below give T cell receptor beta chains drawn from one sample of a study of Graves' ophthalmopathy and Graves' hyperthyroidism. TCRdb re-called the multiplex PCR reads with MiXCR, one entry per CDR3 protein. The table lists a few hundred thousand distinct CDR3 sequences, about 18% of them singletons, with roughly 2.3% in the top ten. Sequencing was carried out using peripheral blood. The receptors shown here come from an adult woman with stable Graves' hyperthyroidism. The CDR3 runs from the conserved cysteine through the conserved F or W. Part of the rows lack a size; the others show once, few, many or a class for expanded clones.

j_call | clone_size | v_call | cdr3_aa
TRBJ1-1 | few | TRBV27 | CASSQVPMSSAFF
TRBJ1-2 | many | TRBV6-4 | CASSDFVRLLRNYGYTF
TRBJ2-7 | many | TRBV6-2/TRBV6-3 | CASSYPGTTEQYF
TRBJ2-6 | many | TRBV11-2 | CASSPTWVLGDGANVLTF
TRBJ1-2 | many | TRBV6-1 | CASSKDGVYGYTF
TRBJ2-7 | NA | TRBV12-3/TRBV12-4 | CASSLSHRAYEQYF
TRBJ2-7 | NA | TRBV27 | CASSLRTSGSPYF
TRBJ2-7 | many | TRBV30 | CAWSVLAGVPYEQYF
TRBJ1-2 | few | TRBV18 | CASSRGAGLNGYTF
TRBJ2-2 | many | TRBV11-2 | CASGAGGEAGELFF
TRBJ1-1 | many | TRBV28 | CASSFPGAHTEAFF
TRBJ1-2 | NA | TRBV12-3/TRBV12-4 | CASSLTGSGGYTF
TRBJ2-7 | NA | TRBV14 | CASSLPGTSGEVVAYEQYF
TRBJ2-7 | few | TRBV2 | CASLTAYEQYF
TRBJ2-7 | many | TRBV6-2/TRBV6-3 | CASSYSESLSGISYEQYF
TRBJ2-6 | many | TRBV28 | CATLSRNVLTF